The rows below give T cell receptor beta chains drawn from one sample of a study of control samples from healthy donors and cancer patients. Produced via immunoSEQ multiplex PCR; TCRdb's table is partial and in-frame only. The table shows 100,000 or so clones, with about four fifths occurring only once. Sequences were obtained from blood. The receptors stem from a woman aged 45-65 years in good health. The conserved cysteine and the conserved F or W are not part of the CDR3 here.

CDR3	V
ASSVGGDLLNEQY	TRBV9
ASGASGTDTQY	TRBV11-3
ASGGDGVGSTEAF	TRBV11-3
AGGLAGPDTQY	TRBV28
AITHGVPYNEQF	TRBV10-3
SAADRFLEQY	TRBV29-1
SVEKHSNYGYT	TRBV29-1
ASSSSDRRYGYT	TRBV7-2
ASSDSVGGDTEAF	TRBV25-1
ASSLNPGTIRGTGELF	TRBV7-3
ASSQEGTSIDEQY	TRBV4-3
ASSTAARGRNQPQH	TRBV19
ASSFNSGRLAGGTDTQY	TRBV7-2
ASSVGTGETQY	TRBV12-3/TRBV12-4
ASSFLTGYTQY	TRBV7-3
ASSSGVAGAGEQF	TRBV7-3
ASSLMGGTDTQY	TRBV5-4
ASSQDPGQGIRLETQY	TRBV3-1/TRBV3-2
ASSPTVDGGARETQY	TRBV4-3
ASRGEGDNEKLF	TRBV19
ATSESIRNQPQH	TRBV24-1
ASSLSGVETQY	TRBV12-3/TRBV12-4
ASSPPGLNTEAF	TRBV7-3
ASSMTRGEQY	TRBV19
ASSQGPGQGAYEQY	TRBV14
ATSREGSDRGNEQF	TRBV15
ASRFQGRSNTEAF	TRBV28
SVESNPTLLETQY	TRBV29-1
ASSLYSYTGELF	TRBV7-2
ATISGTDTGELF	TRBV24-1
ASSSDRVHNEQF	TRBV11-2
ASSLDAGGLYGYT	TRBV5-4
ASSLRDRYTDTQY	TRBV28
ASSLFSGGAYNEQF	TRBV5-1
ASSVELVKLNEQF	TRBV9
ASSDITGFYNEQF	TRBV5-4
ASSLGIAGDRTDTQY	TRBV5-1
ASSEEGLRGGYT	TRBV25-1
ASSQDPEETQY	TRBV4-3
ASSQDRVGGNTIY	TRBV4-2
ASSRTGGAEAF	TRBV12-3/TRBV12-4
ASSEVNTEAF	TRBV13
ASSLSSSYNEQF	TRBV11-2
ASSIGLALETQY	TRBV19
ASSLAQSYEQY	TRBV5-6
ASRGSRGQGGTGANVLT	TRBV19
ASSRSSGGDGQF	TRBV3-1/TRBV3-2
ASSIDSSGAYQPQH	TRBV19
ASSLSGQGKKSEQY	TRBV7-9
ASSGPTGLPNTGELF	TRBV2
ASSAVGLSGSYEQY	TRBV11-2
ASTQGFGAGELF	TRBV7-2
ASNRTGDGYT	TRBV7-2
AISGGLAGGPGGEQY	TRBV10-3